This TCR beta chain was sequenced during a study of identical twins. Template switching added a universal primer binding site, and final cDNA carried unique molecular identifiers. TCRdb re-called the 5' RACE reads with MiXCR, one entry per CDR3 protein. The sample lists approximately 530,000 distinct CDR3 sequences, under 25% occurring once. This clonotype has at least ten counts. The antigen is undetermined. General study results and limits: The study found that models underestimated out-of-frame TCR alpha sharing in monozygotic twins.

The sample was also linked to a second study, of yellow fever vaccine responses in identical twins.

The specimen was CD4+ T cells sorted from blood. The receptor was isolated from a woman aged 18-29 years in good health.

The chain's CDR3 is CAAQRKDGEAFF. DNA for the CDR3: TGTGCCGCTCAGAGGAAAGACGGTGAAGCTTTCTTT. V usage is TRBV10-3 and J usage is TRBJ1-1; D unclear. In germline, CDR1 is ENHRY, CDR2 SYGVKD. With 11 bases removed from V and 7 bases from J, the gap between germline ends came to 17 bases. This CDR3 has 12 residues.